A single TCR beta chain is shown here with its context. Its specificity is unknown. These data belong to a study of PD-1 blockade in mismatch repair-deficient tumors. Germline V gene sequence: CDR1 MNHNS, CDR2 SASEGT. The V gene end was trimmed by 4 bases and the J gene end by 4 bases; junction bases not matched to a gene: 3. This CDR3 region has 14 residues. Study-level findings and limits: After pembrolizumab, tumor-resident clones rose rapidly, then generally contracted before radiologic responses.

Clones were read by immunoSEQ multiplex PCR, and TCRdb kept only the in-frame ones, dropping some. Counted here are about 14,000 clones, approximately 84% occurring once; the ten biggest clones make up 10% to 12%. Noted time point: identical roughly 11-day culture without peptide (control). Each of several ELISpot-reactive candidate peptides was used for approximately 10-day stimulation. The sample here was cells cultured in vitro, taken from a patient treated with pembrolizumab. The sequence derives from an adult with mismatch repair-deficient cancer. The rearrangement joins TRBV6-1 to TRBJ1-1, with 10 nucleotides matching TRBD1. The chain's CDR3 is CASSAGTGVTEAFF. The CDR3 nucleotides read TGTGCCAGCAGTGCCGGGACAGGGGTCACTGAAGCTTTCTTT.